Presented here are 15 T cell receptor beta chains from one specimen sequenced in a study of blood T cells in healthy people across ages. Then a second PCR, running about 7 to 11 cycles, was carried out with a sample-barcoded 5' primer and a J-beta primer mix. Using its own MiXCR run on the 5' RACE reads, TCRdb lists one record per CDR3 protein. The data contain roughly 790,000 distinct CDR3 sequences, more than 40% of them singletons. The sample was blood. Receptors originate from a woman aged 60-75 years in good health.

This clonotype was seen many times. The V call is TRBV6-5, the J call TRBJ2-5; TRBD1 matches at 8 bases. Germline CDR1 reads MNHEY; CDR2 reads SVGAGI. The V and J ends lost 4 bases and 1 base, in that order; junction bases with no gene match: 5. This CDR3 has 15 residues. CDR3 amino acids: CASSSPGQGQETQYF. The CDR3 bases are TGTGCCAGCAGTTCCCCCGGACAGGGCCAAGAGACCCAGTACTTC.

Notes on this clonotype: A much larger clone lies a single base off, so this may be a read error. This chain uses TRBV29-1 with TRBJ2-3; a weak D match, TRBD2 (5 bases). Trimming shortened V by 6 bases and J by 6 bases, and 19 bases separated the two germline ends. The CDR3 length is 14 residues. Germline CDR1 reads SQVTM; CDR2 reads ANQGSEA. The CDR3 region has the DNA TGCAGCGTAGTACGGACTCGCGCCTCGGATACGCAGTATTTT. Its translation: CSVVRTRASDTQYF.

This rearrangement joins TRBV5-1 to TRBJ2-5, with no clear D. CDR3 size: 12 residues. With 4 bases removed from V and 5 bases from J, the gap between germline ends came to 9 bases. Germline CDR1 and CDR2: SGHRS and YFSETQ. The CDR3 nucleotides are TGCGCCAGCAGCCGCCTTACTGAGACCCAGTACTTC. The encoded protein is CASSRLTETQYF.

The V call is TRBV7-2, the J call TRBJ1-2, with D uncertain. The germline V gene has CDR1 SGHTA and CDR2 FQGNSA. Deletions cut 3 bases from V and 3 bases from J, with 8 bases between. The CDR3 totals 13 residues. In DNA, the CDR3 is TGTGCCAGCAGCTTCCTTTGGTACTATGGCTACACCTTC. Protein sequence: CASSFLWYYGYTF.

This clonotype was counted at least ten times. The rearrangement joins TRBV10-3 to TRBJ1-1, with D unresolved. Germline V CDR1 and CDR2: ENHRY, SYGVKD. The CDR3 has 15 amino acids. V dropped 6 bases and J dropped 1 base, with 15 bases sitting between them. The CDR3 DNA reads as TGTGCCATCAGGGCTTGGGAAGAGAAGAACACTGAAGCTTTCTTT. Translated: CAIRAWEEKNTEAFF.

V and J are TRBV2 and TRBJ2-3, with 11 nucleotides matching TRBD2. Germline assignment: CDR1 SNHLY and CDR2 FYNNEI. The V gene end was trimmed by 4 bases and the J gene end by 5 bases; junction bases not matched to a gene: 5. The CDR3 consists of 15 residues. CDR3 nucleotide sequence: TGTGCCAGCAGTGCTGCTAGCGGGGGGATAGATACGCAGTATTTT. Translation gives CASSAASGGIDTQYF. Combining the CDR3 with reference TRBV2 and TRBJ2-3 gives the whole variable domain EPEVTQTPSHQVTQMGQEVILRCVPISNHLYFYWYRQILGQKVEFLVSFYNNEISEKSEIFDDQFSVERPDGSNFTLKIRSTKLEDSAMYFCASSAASGGIDTQYFGPGTRLTVL.

This clonotype was picked up many times. V usage is TRBV5-1 and J usage is TRBJ2-7, with 7 bases lining up with TRBD1. CDR1 is SGHRS and CDR2 is YFSETQ in the germline V gene. The CDR3 runs 16 residues. V lost 4 bases, J lost 2 bases, and 12 bases stayed unmatched. CDR3 sequence (DNA): TGCGCCAGCAGCCTGGACCCAGGGGGTACAACCTACGAGCAGTACTTC. It is translated as CASSLDPGGTTYEQYF.

The V gene is TRBV6-2 or TRBV6-3, the J gene TRBJ1-6, with unresolved D. Germline CDR1 MNHEY, CDR2 SVGEGT. The CDR3 consists of 16 residues. V gave up 7 bases and J gave up 0 bases, with 13 bases separating them. In DNA, the CDR3 is TGTGCCAGCAATTGGACCGAGAGCTCCTATAATTCACCCCTCCACTTT. Protein: CASNWTESSYNSPLHF.

Comments on this clonotype: A much larger clone lies one base from this, so it may be a read error. The J gene is TRBJ2-7, the V gene TRBV27, with 9 bases lining up with TRBD1. The CDR3 runs 14 residues. V lost 4 bases to trimming and J lost 3 bases; unmatched junction nucleotides: 4. Germline loops: CDR1 MNHEY, CDR2 SMNVEV (reference sequence). The CDR3 loop is CASSSGTGIYEQYF. CDR3 nucleotide sequence: TGTGCCAGCAGTTCCGGGACAGGGATCTACGAGCAGTACTTC.

The chain is built from TRBV5-5 and TRBJ2-7, with 13 nucleotides matching TRBD2. The germline V gene has CDR1 SGHKS and CDR2 YYEKEE (reference sequence). The CDR3 covers 18 residues. V was clipped by 1 base and J by 7 bases; unmatched bases: 14. The CDR3 here is CASSLRELGLAGSNEQYF. Written as DNA, the CDR3 is TGTGCCAGCAGCTTGAGGGAGCTGGGACTAGCGGGGTCCAATGAGCAGTACTTC.

The chain employs TRBV3-1 and TRBJ1-2, with D maybe TRBD1 (5 bases). V was shortened by 0 bases and J by 4 bases, with 9 bases between the two germline ends. CDR3 length: 14 amino acids. CDR1 LGHDT and CDR2 YNNKEL come from the germline V gene (reference sequence). CDR3: CASSQDRQGYGYTF. The CDR3 region has the DNA TGTGCCAGCAGCCAAGATCGGCAGGGCTATGGCTACACCTTC.

DNA for the CDR3: TGCAGTGCTAGTCCGGGGACAGCCTACGAGCAGTACTTC. This codes for CSASPGTAYEQYF. This sequence joins TRBV20-1 and TRBJ2-7; the match to TRBD1 covers 7 bases. The CDR3 spans 13 residues. Trimming removed 3 bases from V and 2 bases from J; junction bases left unmatched: 4. CDR1 and CDR2 (germline): DFQATT, SNEGSKA (reference sequence).

This clonotype was counted between two and nine times. CDR3 protein: CASTSSTFGNQPQHF. In DNA, the CDR3 is TGCGCCAGCACCTCATCTACCTTTGGGAATCAGCCCCAGCATTTT. The chain carries TRBV10-2 and TRBJ1-5; D gene unclear. The germline V gene encodes CDR1 WSHSY and CDR2 SAAADI. This CDR3 spans 15 amino acids. V was shortened by 7 bases and J by 4 bases, with 17 bases between the two germline ends.

This clonotype was counted once. The V call is TRBV11-2, the J call TRBJ1-1; D is uncertain. The germline V gene has CDR1 SGHAT and CDR2 FQNNGV. CDR3 size: 15 residues. Deletions cut 0 bases from V and 1 base from J, with 9 bases between. The CDR3 here is CASSLDARQNTEAFF. In DNA form, the CDR3 reads TGTGCCAGCAGCTTAGATGCCAGGCAGAACACTGAAGCTTTCTTT.

This clonotype was picked up a small number of times. This chain joins TRBV20-1 and TRBJ2-7; TRBD1 aligns across 10 bases. The CDR3 length is 15 residues. V lost 3 bases, J lost 5 bases, and 10 bases stayed unmatched. Germline V gene lookup returns CDR1 DFQATT and CDR2 SNEGSKA (reference sequence). CDR3 in DNA: TGCAGTGCTAGCAACGCAGGGACAGGGGACGACGAGCAGTACTTC. It encodes CSASNAGTGDDEQYF.